This T cell receptor beta chain was recorded in a study of blood T cell repertoires in COVID-19. For the study at large: The United States, Italy and Spain provided the acute and convalescent COVID-19 samples. PBMCs, B-cell-depleted T cells, or T cells provided the cDNA or gDNA that made up the material.

Original processing notes: Scientists estimated how many nucleated cells there were by amplifying reference gene primers. TCRdb's copy holds only in-frame clones and misses some; the assay was immunoSEQ multiplex PCR. The DNA gave D and trimming, while V, J and clone size come from that table. The table lists around 70,000 clones, roughly nine tenths of them singletons. The CDR3 runs to 17 residues. Between the trimmed V and J ends, which lost 4 bases and 1 base, there was a span of 17 bases. CDR1 is MNHEY and CDR2 is SMNVEV in the germline V gene (reference sequence). Sequenced sample: peripheral blood. The rearrangement links TRBV27 to TRBJ1-3; TRBD1 is a possible D gene (6 bases). The receptor was derived from a man aged 50-59 years with acute or convalescent COVID-19. CDR3 in DNA: TGTGCCAGCAGTTCGCTACAGGGCGCACGGTCTGGAAACACCATATATTTT. As protein: CASSSLQGARSGNTIYF.